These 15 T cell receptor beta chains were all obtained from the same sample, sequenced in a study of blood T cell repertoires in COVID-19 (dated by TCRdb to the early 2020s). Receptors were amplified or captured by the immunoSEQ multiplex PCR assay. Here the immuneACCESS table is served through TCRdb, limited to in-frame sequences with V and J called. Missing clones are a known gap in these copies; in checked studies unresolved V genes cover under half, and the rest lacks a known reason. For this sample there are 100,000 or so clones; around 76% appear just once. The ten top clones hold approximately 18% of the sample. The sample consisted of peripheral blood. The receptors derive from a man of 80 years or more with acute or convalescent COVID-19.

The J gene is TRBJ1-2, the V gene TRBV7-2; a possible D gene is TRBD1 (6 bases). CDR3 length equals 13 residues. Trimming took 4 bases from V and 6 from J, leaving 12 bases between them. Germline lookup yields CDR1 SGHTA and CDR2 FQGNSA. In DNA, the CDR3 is TGTGCCAGCAGCTCCAGGGGATCTAATGGCTACACCTTC. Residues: CASSSRGSNGYTF.

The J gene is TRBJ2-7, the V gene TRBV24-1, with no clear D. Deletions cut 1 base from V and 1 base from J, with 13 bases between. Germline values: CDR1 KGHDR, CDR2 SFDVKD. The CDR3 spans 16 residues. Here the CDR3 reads CATSDFPVDKSYEQYF. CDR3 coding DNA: TGTGCCACCAGTGATTTTCCCGTTGACAAGTCCTACGAGCAGTACTTC.

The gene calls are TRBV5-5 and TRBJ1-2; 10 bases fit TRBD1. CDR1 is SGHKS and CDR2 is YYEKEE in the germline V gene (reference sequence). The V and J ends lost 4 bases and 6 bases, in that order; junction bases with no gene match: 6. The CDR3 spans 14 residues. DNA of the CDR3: TGTGCCAGCAGCACGACAGGGGGCGGCGATGGCTACACCTTC. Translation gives CASSTTGGGDGYTF.

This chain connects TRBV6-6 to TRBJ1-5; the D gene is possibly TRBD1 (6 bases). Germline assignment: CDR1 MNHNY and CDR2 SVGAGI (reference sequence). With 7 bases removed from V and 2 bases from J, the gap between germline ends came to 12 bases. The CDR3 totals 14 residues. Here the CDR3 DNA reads TGTGCCAGCACCCAGGGGTTGGGCAATCAGCCCCAGCATTTT. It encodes CASTQGLGNQPQHF.

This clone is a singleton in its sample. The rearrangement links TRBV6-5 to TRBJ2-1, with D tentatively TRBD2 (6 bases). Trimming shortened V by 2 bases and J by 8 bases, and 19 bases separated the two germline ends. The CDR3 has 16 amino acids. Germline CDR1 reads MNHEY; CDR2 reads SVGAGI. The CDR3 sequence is CASSYIGRGWVDEQFF. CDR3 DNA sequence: TGTGCCAGCAGTTACATAGGGCGGGGTTGGGTGGATGAGCAGTTCTTC.

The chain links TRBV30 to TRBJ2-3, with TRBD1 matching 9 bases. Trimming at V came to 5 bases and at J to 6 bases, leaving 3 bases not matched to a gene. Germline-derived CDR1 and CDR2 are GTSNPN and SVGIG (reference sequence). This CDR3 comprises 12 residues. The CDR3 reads CAWGTGMDTQYF. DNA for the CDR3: TGTGCCTGGGGGACAGGGATGGATACGCAGTATTTT.

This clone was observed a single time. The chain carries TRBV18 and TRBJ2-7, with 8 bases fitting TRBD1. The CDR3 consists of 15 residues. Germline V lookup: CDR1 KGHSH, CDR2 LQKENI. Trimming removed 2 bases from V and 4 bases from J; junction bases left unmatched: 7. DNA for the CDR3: TGTGCCAGCTCACCATCCGGGACAGGAAATTACGAGCAGTACTTC. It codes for CASSPSGTGNYEQYF.

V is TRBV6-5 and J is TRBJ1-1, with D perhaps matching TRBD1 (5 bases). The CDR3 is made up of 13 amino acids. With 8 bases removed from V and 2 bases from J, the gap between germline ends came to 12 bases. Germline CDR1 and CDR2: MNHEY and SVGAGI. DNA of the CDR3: TGTGCCAGCGGCCGGGGGGGTAACACTGAAGCTTTCTTT. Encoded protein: CASGRGGNTEAFF.

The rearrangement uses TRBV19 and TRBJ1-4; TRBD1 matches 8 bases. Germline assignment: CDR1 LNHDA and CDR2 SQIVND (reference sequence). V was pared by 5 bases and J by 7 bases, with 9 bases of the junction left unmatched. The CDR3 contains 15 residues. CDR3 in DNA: TGTGCCAGTAGTGCATCTCAGACAGGGGTTGAAAAACTGTTTTTT. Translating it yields CASSASQTGVEKLFF.

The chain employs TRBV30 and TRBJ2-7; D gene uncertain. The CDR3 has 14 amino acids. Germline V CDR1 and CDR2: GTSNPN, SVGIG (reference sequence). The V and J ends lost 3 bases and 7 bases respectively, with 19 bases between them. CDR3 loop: CAWSRTWAALEQYF. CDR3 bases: TGTGCCTGGAGCCGTACGTGGGCAGCTTTAGAGCAGTACTTC.

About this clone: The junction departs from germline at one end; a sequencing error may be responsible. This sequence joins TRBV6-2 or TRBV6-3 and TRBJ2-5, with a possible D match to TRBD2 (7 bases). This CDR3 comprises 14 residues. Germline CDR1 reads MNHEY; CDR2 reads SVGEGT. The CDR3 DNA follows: TGTGTCAGCAGTTCCGGGGGGCCCGTGGAGACCCAGTACTTC. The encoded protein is CVSSSGGPVETQYF.

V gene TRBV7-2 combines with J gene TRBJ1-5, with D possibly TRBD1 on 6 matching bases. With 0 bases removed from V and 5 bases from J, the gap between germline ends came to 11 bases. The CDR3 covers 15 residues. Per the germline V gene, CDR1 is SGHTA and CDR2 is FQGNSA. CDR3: CASSLAGQIYQPQHF. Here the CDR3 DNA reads TGTGCCAGCAGCTTAGCAGGACAGATTTATCAGCCCCAGCATTTT.

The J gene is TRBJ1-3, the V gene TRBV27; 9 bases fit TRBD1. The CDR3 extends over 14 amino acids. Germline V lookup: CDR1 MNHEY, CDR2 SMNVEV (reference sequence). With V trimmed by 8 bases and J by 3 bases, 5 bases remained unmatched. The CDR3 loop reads CASGTGGRGNTIYF. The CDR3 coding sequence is TGTGCCAGCGGTACAGGGGGCCGTGGAAACACCATATATTTT.

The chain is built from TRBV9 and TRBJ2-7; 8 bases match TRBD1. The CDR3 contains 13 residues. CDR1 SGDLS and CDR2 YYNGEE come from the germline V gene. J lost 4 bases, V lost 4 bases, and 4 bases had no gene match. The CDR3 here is CASSRQGAYEQYF. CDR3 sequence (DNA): TGTGCCAGCAGCCGGCAGGGGGCGTACGAGCAGTACTTC.

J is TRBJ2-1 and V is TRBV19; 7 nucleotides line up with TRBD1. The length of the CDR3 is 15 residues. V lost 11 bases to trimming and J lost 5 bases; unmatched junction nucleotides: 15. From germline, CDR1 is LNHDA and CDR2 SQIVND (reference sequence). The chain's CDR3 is CAVTRATGLHNEQFF. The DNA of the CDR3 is TGTGCCGTAACTAGGGCGACAGGGCTACACAATGAGCAGTTCTTC.